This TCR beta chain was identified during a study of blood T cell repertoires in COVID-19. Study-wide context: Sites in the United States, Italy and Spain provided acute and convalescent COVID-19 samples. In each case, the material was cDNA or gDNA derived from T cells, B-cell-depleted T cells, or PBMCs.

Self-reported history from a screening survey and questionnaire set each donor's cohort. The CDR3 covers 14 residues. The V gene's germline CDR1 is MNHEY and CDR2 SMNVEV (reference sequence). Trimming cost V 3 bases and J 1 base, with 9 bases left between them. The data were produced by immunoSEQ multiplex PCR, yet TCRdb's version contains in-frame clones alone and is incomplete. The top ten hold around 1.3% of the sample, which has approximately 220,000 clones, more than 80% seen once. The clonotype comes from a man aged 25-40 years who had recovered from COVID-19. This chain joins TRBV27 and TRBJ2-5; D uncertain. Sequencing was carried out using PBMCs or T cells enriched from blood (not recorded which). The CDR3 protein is CASSFRASQETQYF. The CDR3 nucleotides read TGTGCCAGCAGTTTCCGCGCCTCCCAAGAGACCCAGTACTTC.